These 11 T cell receptor beta chains were all obtained from the same sample, sequenced in a study of cytotoxic CD8 clonotypes in ibrutinib-treated CLL (dated by TCRdb to about 2021). The method was the immunoSEQ multiplex PCR assay. TCRdb obtained this table from immuneACCESS and retained in-frame rearrangements with V and J assigned. These tables miss some clones; where compared with another copy, unresolved V genes account for less than half of the shortfall, and the remainder is unexplained. This sample gives about 50,000 clones in total; roughly 57% of them show up just once. The top ten constitute 25% to 30% of the sample. Interpreted using the paper, the time point label stands for: around 25 months on ibrutinib. This specimen was PBMCs, taken after 24 months of ibrutinib treatment. The receptors here all came from a human donor with chronic lymphocytic leukemia.

The chain combines TRBV6-1 with TRBJ1-4, with D maybe TRBD1 (5 bases). The CDR3 runs 16 residues. Trimming cost V 4 bases and J 2 bases, with 14 bases left between them. Germline V gives CDR1 MNHNS, CDR2 SASEGT. The CDR3 region has the DNA TGTGCCAGCAGTGTACGGGGGGGAGCTACTAATGAAAAACTGTTTTTT. It is translated as CASSVRGGATNEKLFF.

The chain has TRBV6-5 and TRBJ2-7; TRBD2 aligns across 10 bases. V was clipped by 5 bases and J by 2 bases; unmatched bases: 3. This CDR3 has 14 amino acids. Germline V gene sequence: CDR1 MNHEY, CDR2 SVGAGI. Here the CDR3 reads CASSVSGGTYEQYF. The CDR3 DNA reads as TGTGCCAGCAGTGTTAGCGGGGGGACCTACGAGCAGTACTTC.

V is TRBV4-1 and J is TRBJ2-7; 7 positions agree with TRBD1. Trimming removed 5 bases from V and 3 bases from J; junction bases left unmatched: 4. Germline CDR1 MGHRA, CDR2 YSYEKL. CDR3 length: 13 residues. CDR3 nucleotides: TGCGCCAGCAGCTACCGGGACAGCTACGAGCAGTACTTC. This translates into CASSYRDSYEQYF.

A few counts support this clone. The chain is built from TRBV29-1 and TRBJ1-1, with TRBD1 identical over 7 bases. The V and J ends lost 5 bases and 5 bases, in that order; junction bases with no gene match: 5. Germline CDR1 reads SQVTM; CDR2 reads ANQGSEA. The CDR3 loop spans 12 amino acids. CDR3 coding DNA: TGCAGCGTTAACAGGGGAAGGACTGAAGCTTTCTTT. It yields the protein CSVNRGRTEAFF.

This clone occurred a few times. The V call is TRBV2, the J call TRBJ2-4; D not certain. This CDR3 region has 11 residues. Germline V CDR1 and CDR2: SNHLY, FYNNEI. V lost 7 bases, J lost 8 bases, and 9 bases lay in between. The CDR3: CASTFRDIQYF. In DNA, the CDR3 is TGTGCCAGCACGTTCAGAGACATTCAGTACTTC.

This clone was seen only a few times. This chain uses TRBV27 with TRBJ2-7; possibly TRBD1 for D (5 bases). The CDR3 runs to 16 residues. Germline V gene sequence: CDR1 MNHEY, CDR2 SMNVEV (reference sequence). Trimming cost V 3 bases and J 0 bases, with 15 bases left between them. The CDR3 protein is CASSLAGQPRSYEQYF. The DNA for the CDR3 is TGTGCCAGCAGTTTGGCCGGACAACCTCGCTCCTACGAGCAGTACTTC.

This clone has more than one count but fewer than ten. The chain recombines TRBV6-1 with TRBJ2-7; the D is unclear. Germline CDR1 is MNHNS and CDR2 is SASEGT. V was shortened by 10 bases and J by 7 bases, with 8 bases between the two germline ends. CDR3 length: 9 amino acids. The CDR3 DNA reads TGTGCCACAGACATAGAGCAGTACTTC. It yields the protein CATDIEQYF.

The chain employs TRBV6-1 and TRBJ1-1; D call uncertain. CDR1 is MNHNS and CDR2 is SASEGT in the germline V gene. There are 11 residues in the CDR3. V gave up 6 bases and J gave up 9 bases, with 11 bases separating them. The CDR3 nucleotides read TGTGCCAGCAGAGTTGACCCGAAAGCTTTCTTT. Its protein is CASRVDPKAFF.

This chain connects TRBV5-6 to TRBJ2-2, with D unresolved. From germline, CDR1 is SGHDT and CDR2 YYEEEE. Trimming left V 0 bases short and J 3 bases short, with 3 bases between. The CDR3 spans 13 residues. The CDR3 DNA is TGTGCCAGCAGCTTGGATTACACCGGGGAGCTGTTTTTT. Encoded protein: CASSLDYTGELFF.

The gene calls are TRBV5-4 and TRBJ2-3; 10 bases map to TRBD1. The CDR3 consists of 15 residues. Germline-derived CDR1 and CDR2 are SGHNT and YYREEE (reference sequence). V dropped 1 base and J dropped 5; count of bases not matched to a gene: 4. In DNA form, the CDR3 reads TGTGCCAGCAGCTTGCGGACAGGGGGGATAGATACGCAGTATTTT. Translation: CASSLRTGGIDTQYF.

Remarks on this clone: One end of the junction fails to match germline, which may point to a read error. The rearrangement links TRBV19 to TRBJ1-2, with D maybe TRBD1 (6 bases). CDR1 is LNHDA and CDR2 is SQIVND in the germline V gene (reference sequence). The CDR3 length is 14 residues. The CDR3 bases are TGTGCCAGTAGTGCAGACCGGGACATCTTAAAGCCCAACTTC. Translation: CASSADRDILKPNF.